This passage covers 28 T cell receptor beta chains from one sample sequenced in a study of blood T cells in healthy people across ages. Primers used in a second PCR of roughly 7 to 12 cycles were a sample-barcoded 5' primer and a J-beta primer mix. TCRdb passed the 5' RACE reads through MiXCR, listing each CDR3 protein once. The sample contains 1.5 million to 2 million distinct CDR3 sequences, about 28% of which appear only once. The sequenced sample was blood. Every receptor here comes from a woman between 25 and 40 years old in good health.

The chain carries TRBV12-3 or TRBV12-4 and TRBJ1-1; D call uncertain. The CDR3 is 13 amino acids. Trimming removed 6 bases from V and 7 bases from J, with 15 bases in between. This CDR3 is CASSYGIGGEAFF. The CDR3 nucleotides are TGTGCCAGCAGCTACGGGATAGGAGGTGAAGCTTTCTTT.

J is TRBJ1-1 and V is TRBV12-3 or TRBV12-4; D is unresolved. This CDR3 contains 13 residues. Between the trimmed V and J ends, which lost 3 bases and 3 bases, there was a span of 8 bases. The CDR3 loop reads CASSFRMDTEAFF. The CDR3 nucleotides read TGTGCCAGCAGTTTCCGGATGGACACTGAAGCTTTCTTT.

A remark on this clonotype: Being one base from a much bigger clone, this may be a read error. This chain uses TRBV27 with TRBJ1-2, with a possible D match to TRBD1 (6 bases). The CDR3 extends over 13 amino acids. Per the germline V gene, CDR1 is MNHEY and CDR2 is SMNVEV (reference sequence). DNA for the CDR3: TGTGCCAGCAGCAAGGGGGGACGGTATGGCCACACCTTC. Protein: CASSKGGRYGHTF.

The chain has TRBV28 and TRBJ2-7; 8 positions agree with TRBD2. CDR1 and CDR2 from the germline V gene are MDHEN and SYDVKM. J gave up 6 bases and V 6 bases, and 16 bases lay outside the gene matches. The CDR3 is 16 amino acids. CDR3 sequence: CASRALLAGGPGEQYF. The CDR3 DNA reads TGTGCCAGCAGGGCTCTTCTGGCGGGGGGTCCTGGCGAGCAGTACTTC.

The gene calls are TRBV20-1 and TRBJ1-2; D call uncertain. Looked up from germline, CDR1 is DFQATT and CDR2 is SNEGSKA (reference sequence). Deletions cut 1 base from V and 3 bases from J, with 21 bases between. The CDR3 loop spans 17 amino acids. The CDR3 DNA reads as TGCAGTGCTAGAGCATCCTGGGCAGAAAAGCTAGACTATGGCTACACCTTC. It translates to CSARASWAEKLDYGYTF.

This clonotype was detected only once. The V gene is TRBV10-3, the J gene TRBJ2-7, with TRBD1 matching 7 bases. With 8 bases clipped from V and 5 bases from J, the junction kept 12 bases outside the gene matches. The CDR3 runs to 14 residues. Germline V gene sequence: CDR1 ENHRY, CDR2 SYGVKD. The CDR3 reads CAIAYSQGSDEQYF. In DNA, the CDR3 is TGTGCCATCGCATACTCACAGGGGTCGGACGAGCAGTACTTC.

The gene calls are TRBV7-6 and TRBJ2-5; 7 bases are shared with TRBD2. Germline trimming cut 8 bases from V and 4 bases from J; bases unmatched to any gene: 10. CDR3 length: 14 amino acids. Per the germline V gene, CDR1 is SGHVS and CDR2 is FNYEAQ. CDR3 sequence reads: CASAPGRVAETQYF. The CDR3 coding sequence is TGTGCCAGCGCCCCGGGGAGGGTGGCAGAGACCCAGTACTTC.

The chain combines TRBV6-5 with TRBJ2-5; 7 positions agree with TRBD2. The end of the DNA aligns better with TRBJ2-7, so the J call may be wrong. Germline V CDR1 and CDR2: MNHEY, SVGAGI. The CDR3 is 16 amino acids. The CDR3 sequence: CASSSSAGGRPYEQYF. Written as DNA, the CDR3 is TGTGCCAGCAGTTCCTCCGCGGGCGGGAGACCCTACGAGCAGTACTTC.

This chain links TRBV7-2 with TRBJ1-3, with D possibly being TRBD1 (5 bases). V shed 4 bases and J shed 6 bases, with 13 bases lying between them. CDR1 and CDR2 from the germline V gene are SGHTA and FQGNSA. This CDR3 has 14 amino acids. CDR3 DNA sequence: TGTGCCAGCAGCTACGGGACTTCACAAAACACCATATATTTT. This codes for CASSYGTSQNTIYF.

This clonotype was detected many times. This rearrangement joins TRBV29-1 to TRBJ2-7; D is uncertain. CDR1 and CDR2 (germline): SQVTM, ANQGSEA. The CDR3 runs to 12 residues. Trimming stripped 5 bases from V and 2 bases from J, with 10 bases between. For the CDR3, the DNA is TGCAGCGTTATTGGGTCTCCCTACGAGCAGTACTTC. Protein sequence: CSVIGSPYEQYF.

This clonotype was counted at least ten times. The V call is TRBV29-1, the J call TRBJ1-2; D gene uncertain. The CDR3 spans 10 residues. The germline V and J ends were trimmed by 3 bases and 4 bases, with 3 bases remaining between them. Germline lookup yields CDR1 SQVTM and CDR2 ANQGSEA. The CDR3 DNA sequence: TGCAGCGTTGATGCCTATGGCTACACCTTC. Translation gives CSVDAYGYTF.

This clonotype was found a few times. The J gene is TRBJ2-7, the V gene TRBV29-1; a weak D match, TRBD2 (6 bases). V lost 7 bases to trimming and J lost 3 bases, with 13 bases between them. Germline V gene data show CDR1 as SQVTM and CDR2 as ANQGSEA. This CDR3 has 12 residues. CDR3 in amino acids: CSAIKGGYEQYF. Here the CDR3 DNA reads TGCAGCGCGATCAAGGGAGGCTACGAGCAGTACTTC.

This clonotype has a handful of counts. The genes are TRBV20-1 and TRBJ2-1, with D tentatively TRBD1 or TRBD2 (5 bases each). CDR3 size: 13 residues. Trimming took 2 bases from V and 7 from J, leaving 12 bases between them. Germline CDR1 is DFQATT and CDR2 is SNEGSKA (reference sequence). In DNA, the CDR3 is TGCAGTGCTAGACCTGGGACGGGGAATGAGCAGTTCTTC. The encoded protein is CSARPGTGNEQFF.

This chain uses TRBV27 with TRBJ1-2; 7 bases line up with TRBD1. With 6 bases clipped from V and 4 bases from J, the junction kept 11 bases outside the gene matches. This CDR3 is 15 amino acids long. Germline V lookup: CDR1 MNHEY, CDR2 SMNVEV (reference sequence). CDR3 bases: TGTGCCAGCAGCCTAAAGATGACAGGGCGCTATGGCTACACCTTC. It specifies CASSLKMTGRYGYTF.

The J gene is TRBJ1-5, the V gene TRBV20-1; D gene ambiguous. Germline CDR1 and CDR2: DFQATT and SNEGSKA (reference sequence). This CDR3 comprises 11 residues. The V end was cut by 1 base, the J end by 6 bases, with 4 bases between. The CDR3 region is CSARAGQPQHF. In DNA, the CDR3 is TGCAGTGCTAGAGCAGGTCAGCCCCAGCATTTT.

The gene calls are TRBV5-1 and TRBJ2-1; 9 bases are a match to TRBD1. J lost 4 bases, V lost 2 bases, and 4 bases had no gene match. This CDR3 has 15 amino acids. Germline lookup yields CDR1 SGHRS and CDR2 YFSETQ. CDR3 amino acids: CASSFTTGGYNEQFF. The DNA for the CDR3 is TGCGCCAGCAGCTTCACGACAGGGGGGTACAATGAGCAGTTCTTC.

Points on this clonotype: This clone may be a read error of a much larger clone one base away. This chain connects TRBV6-2 or TRBV6-3 to TRBJ1-5, with D unresolved. CDR1 and CDR2 (germline): MNHEY, SVGEGT. CDR3 size: 12 residues. CDR3 loop: CTSTTGDQPQHF. DNA of the CDR3: TGTACCAGCACCACGGGTGATCAGCCCCAGCATTTT.

In its sample, this clonotype was seen many times. An end of the junction differs from the germline gene, which may be a read error. The chain couples TRBV5-1 to TRBJ2-6; D gene unclear. This CDR3 region has 14 residues. Germline CDR1 reads SGHRS; CDR2 reads YFSETQ. The CDR3 coding sequence is TGTGCCAGCAGCTTTACGTCTGGGGCCAACGTCCTGACTTTC. It codes for CASSFTSGANVLTF.

In its sample, this clonotype was seen many times. The chain is built from TRBV10-3 and TRBJ2-5, with TRBD2 matching over 9 bases. Germline-derived CDR1 and CDR2 are ENHRY and SYGVKD. V was pared by 0 bases and J by 0 bases, with 8 bases of the junction left unmatched. The CDR3 contains 18 residues. CDR3 bases: TGTGCCATCAGTGAGTCGCAGCGGGGGGCCCTGTACCAAGAGACCCAGTACTTC. Translation: CAISESQRGALYQETQYF.

The V gene is TRBV7-9, the J gene TRBJ2-7; D is unresolved. The CDR3 has 14 residues. V lost 4 bases and J 2 bases, leaving 12 bases between the germline ends. Germline assignment: CDR1 SEHNR and CDR2 FQNEAQ (reference sequence). The CDR3 DNA is TGTGCCAGCAGCTCTCCCTCGACTCCCTACGAGCAGTACTTC. It codes for CASSSPSTPYEQYF.

This clonotype has only a few counts. This sequence joins TRBV24-1 and TRBJ2-5, with 9 bases that match TRBD2. The CDR3 extends over 17 amino acids. V shed 5 bases and J 0 bases; nucleotides not matched to a gene: 9. Germline assignment: CDR1 KGHDR and CDR2 SFDVKD. CDR3: CATSVGEASGDQETQYF. The CDR3, as DNA: TGTGCCACCAGTGTTGGGGAGGCTAGCGGGGACCAAGAGACCCAGTACTTC.

The chain employs TRBV12-3 or TRBV12-4 and TRBJ1-4, with D uncertain. V was cut by 6 bases and J by 3 bases, with 14 bases left in between. The CDR3 totals 15 residues. Here the CDR3 reads CASSPTPASNEKLFF. The CDR3 coding sequence is TGTGCCAGCAGCCCAACGCCCGCATCTAATGAAAAACTGTTTTTT.

This sequence joins TRBV11-2 and TRBJ1-1; possibly TRBD1 for D (6 bases). The V end was cut by 3 bases, the J end by 10 bases, with 15 bases between. CDR3 length: 13 amino acids. The germline gives CDR1 SGHAT, CDR2 FQNNGV. The CDR3: CASSFVEGGRAFF. The CDR3 DNA reads as TGTGCCAGCAGCTTCGTGGAAGGGGGAAGAGCTTTCTTT.

Ten or more counts support this clonotype. The gene calls are TRBV7-2 and TRBJ2-4, with TRBD2 identical over 7 bases. Germline CDR1 SGHTA, CDR2 FQGNSA. V was clipped by 2 bases and J by 0 bases; unmatched bases: 4. The CDR3 consists of 16 residues. In DNA, the CDR3 is TGTGCCAGCAGCTTAAATAGCGGGCTAGCCAAAAACATTCAGTACTTC. As protein: CASSLNSGLAKNIQYF. The full variable domain, completed using reference TRBV7-2 and TRBJ2-4, is GAGVSQSPSNKVTEKGKDVELRCDPISGHTALYWYRQSLGQGLEFLIYFQGNSAPDKSGLPSDRFSAERTGGSVSTLTIQRTQQEDSAVYLCASSLNSGLAKNIQYFGAGTRLSVL.

The table lists this clonotype with a count of one. The chain links TRBV20-1 to TRBJ2-3; no clear D. CDR1 DFQATT and CDR2 SNEGSKA come from the germline V gene (reference sequence). The CDR3 length is 14 residues. Trimming stripped 0 bases from V and 2 bases from J, with 9 bases between. CDR3 coding DNA: TGCAGTGCTAGAGATCCGGGTTACACAGATACGCAGTATTTT. Residues: CSARDPGYTDTQYF.

V gene TRBV28 combines with J gene TRBJ2-4; either TRBD1 or TRBD2 may supply D (5 bases each). V was shortened by 3 bases and J by 5 bases, with 8 bases between the two germline ends. The CDR3 contains 13 residues. Germline V gene sequence: CDR1 MDHEN, CDR2 SYDVKM. CDR3 loop: CASSLTAENIQYF. DNA for the CDR3: TGTGCCAGCAGTTTGACAGCGGAAAACATTCAGTACTTC. The full variable domain, in which reference TRBV28 and TRBJ2-4 provide the parts outside the CDR3, is DVKVTQSSRYLVKRTGEKVFLECVQDMDHENMFWYRQDPGLGLRLIYFSYDVKMKEKGDIPEGYSVSREKKERFSLILESASTNQTSMYLCASSLTAENIQYFGAGTRLSVL.

The chain uses TRBV27 and TRBJ1-2; TRBD1 agrees at 7 bases. With 7 bases clipped from V and 0 bases from J, the junction kept 5 bases outside the gene matches. The germline V gene has CDR1 MNHEY and CDR2 SMNVEV (reference sequence). CDR3 length: 14 amino acids. For the CDR3, the DNA is TGTGCCAGCAAAGGGACAGTCACTAACTATGGCTACACCTTC. This encodes CASKGTVTNYGYTF.

The chain is built from TRBV9 and TRBJ2-1, with D tentatively TRBD2 (7 bases). CDR3 length: 15 amino acids. Per the germline V gene, CDR1 is SGDLS and CDR2 is YYNGEE. Trimming shortened V by 0 bases and J by 12 bases, and 19 bases separated the two germline ends. The CDR3 coding sequence is TGTGCCAGCAGCGTAGACGGGGAGGGGGGGATAGGGCAGTTCTTC. It is translated as CASSVDGEGGIGQFF.